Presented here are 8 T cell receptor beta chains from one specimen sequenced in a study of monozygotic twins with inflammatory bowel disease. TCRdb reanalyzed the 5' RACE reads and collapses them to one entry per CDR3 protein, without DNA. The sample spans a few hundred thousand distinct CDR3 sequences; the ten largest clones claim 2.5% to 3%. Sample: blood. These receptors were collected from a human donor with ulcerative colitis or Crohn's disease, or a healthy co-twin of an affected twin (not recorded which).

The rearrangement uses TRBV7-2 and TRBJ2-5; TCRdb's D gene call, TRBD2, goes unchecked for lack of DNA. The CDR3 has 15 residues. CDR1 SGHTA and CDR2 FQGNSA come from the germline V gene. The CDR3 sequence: CASSPRSQRGETQYF.

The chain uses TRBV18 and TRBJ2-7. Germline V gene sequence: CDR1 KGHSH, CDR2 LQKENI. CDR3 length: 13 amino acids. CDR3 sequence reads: CASSLPESYEQYF.

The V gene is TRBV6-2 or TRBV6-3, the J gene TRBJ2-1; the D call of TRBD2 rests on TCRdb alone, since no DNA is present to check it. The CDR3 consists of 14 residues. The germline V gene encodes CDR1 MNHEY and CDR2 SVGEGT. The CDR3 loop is CASSYALSYNEQFF.

The CDR3 sequence is CASGAQARETQYF. The rearrangement joins TRBV5-1 to TRBJ2-5. Germline CDR1 and CDR2: SGHRS and YFSETQ. The CDR3 runs to 13 residues. Based on the CDR3 plus reference TRBV5-1 and TRBJ2-5, the full variable domain is KAGVTQTPRYLIKTRGQQVTLSCSPISGHRSVSWYQQTPGQGLQFLFEYFSETQRNKGNFPGRFSGRQFSNSRSEMNVSTLELGDSALYLCASGAQARETQYFGPGTRLLVL.

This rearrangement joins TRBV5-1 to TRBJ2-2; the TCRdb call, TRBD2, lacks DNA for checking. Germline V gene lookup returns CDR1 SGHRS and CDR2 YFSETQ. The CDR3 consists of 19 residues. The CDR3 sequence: CASSLSVAAGGGKTGELFF.

The CDR3 sequence: CASSFALQGARSQPQHF. J is TRBJ1-5 and V is TRBV5-5; TCRdb designates TRBD1, a call that cannot be tested without DNA. CDR3 length: 17 amino acids. CDR1 and CDR2 (germline): SGHKS, YYEKEE (reference sequence).

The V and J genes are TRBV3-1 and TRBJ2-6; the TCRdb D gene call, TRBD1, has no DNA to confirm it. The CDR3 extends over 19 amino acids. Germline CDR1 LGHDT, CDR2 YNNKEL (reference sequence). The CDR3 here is CASSQVTGSFSSGANVLTF.

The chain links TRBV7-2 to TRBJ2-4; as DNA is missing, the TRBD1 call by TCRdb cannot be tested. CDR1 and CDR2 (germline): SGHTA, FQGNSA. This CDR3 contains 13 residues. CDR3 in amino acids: CASSLTGKNIQYF.